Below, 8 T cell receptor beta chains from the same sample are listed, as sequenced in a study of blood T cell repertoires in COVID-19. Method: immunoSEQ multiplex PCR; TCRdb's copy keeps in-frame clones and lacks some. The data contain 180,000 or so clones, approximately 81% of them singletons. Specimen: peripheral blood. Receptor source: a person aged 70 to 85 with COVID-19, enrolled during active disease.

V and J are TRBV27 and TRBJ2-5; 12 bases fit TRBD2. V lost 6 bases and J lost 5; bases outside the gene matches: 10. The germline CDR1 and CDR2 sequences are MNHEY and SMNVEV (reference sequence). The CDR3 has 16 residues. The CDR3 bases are TGTGCCAGCAGGAGGGGACTAGCGGGCGGTGAGGAGACCCAGTACTTC. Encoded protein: CASRRGLAGGEETQYF.

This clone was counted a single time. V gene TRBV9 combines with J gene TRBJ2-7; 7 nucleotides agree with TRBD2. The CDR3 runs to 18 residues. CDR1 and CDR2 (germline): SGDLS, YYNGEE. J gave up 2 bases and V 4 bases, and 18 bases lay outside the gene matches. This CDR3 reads CASSMGGPHRDLPYEQYF. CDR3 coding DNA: TGTGCCAGCAGCATGGGAGGGCCTCACCGCGACCTCCCCTACGAGCAGTACTTC.

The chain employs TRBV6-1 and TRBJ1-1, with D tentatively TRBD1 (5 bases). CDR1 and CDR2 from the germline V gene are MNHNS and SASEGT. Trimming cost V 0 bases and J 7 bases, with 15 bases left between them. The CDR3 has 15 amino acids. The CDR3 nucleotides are TGTGCCAGCAGTGAAGCGCCTGGGCGGGACTTTGAAGCTTTCTTT. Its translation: CASSEAPGRDFEAFF.

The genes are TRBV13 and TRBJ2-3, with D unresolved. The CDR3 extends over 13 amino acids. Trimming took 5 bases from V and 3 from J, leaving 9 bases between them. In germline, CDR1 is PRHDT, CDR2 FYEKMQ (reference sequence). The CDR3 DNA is TGTGCCAGCAGCCGGAGTGGGACAGATACGCAGTATTTT. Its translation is CASSRSGTDTQYF.

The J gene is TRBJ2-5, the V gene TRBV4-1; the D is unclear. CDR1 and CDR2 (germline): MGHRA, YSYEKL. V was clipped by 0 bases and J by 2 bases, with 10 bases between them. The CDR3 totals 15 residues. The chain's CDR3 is CASSQDGIQQETQYF. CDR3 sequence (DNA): TGCGCCAGCAGCCAAGATGGTATCCAGCAAGAGACCCAGTACTTC.

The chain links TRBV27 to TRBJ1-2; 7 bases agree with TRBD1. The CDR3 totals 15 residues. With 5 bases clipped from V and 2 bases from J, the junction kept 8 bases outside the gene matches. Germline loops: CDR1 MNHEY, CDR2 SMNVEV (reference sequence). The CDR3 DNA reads TGTGCCAGCAGTCAGCTACAGGGGTCCAACTATGGCTACACCTTC. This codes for CASSQLQGSNYGYTF.

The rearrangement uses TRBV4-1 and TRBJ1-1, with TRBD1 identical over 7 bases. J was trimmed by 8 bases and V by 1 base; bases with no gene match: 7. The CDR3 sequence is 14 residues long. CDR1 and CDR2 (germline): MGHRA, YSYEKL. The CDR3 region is CASSQAIRDREAFF. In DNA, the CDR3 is TGCGCCAGCAGCCAAGCAATTAGGGACAGAGAAGCTTTCTTT.

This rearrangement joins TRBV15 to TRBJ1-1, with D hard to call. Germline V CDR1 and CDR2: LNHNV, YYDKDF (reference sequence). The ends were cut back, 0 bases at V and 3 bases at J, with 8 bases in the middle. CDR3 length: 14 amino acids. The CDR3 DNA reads TGTGCCACCAGCAGAGATCTGAGGGACACTGAAGCTTTCTTT. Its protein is CATSRDLRDTEAFF.